The clone carrying this T cell receptor beta chain was observed a few times. The CDR3 sequence is 15 residues long. The V gene end was trimmed by 1 base and the J gene end by 4 bases; junction bases not matched to a gene: 2. Per germline, CDR1 SGHVS and CDR2 FNYEAQ. The sample comes from a study of T cells in Graves' hyperthyroidism and ophthalmopathy. Amplified TCR beta CDR3 regions derived from RNA transcripts. First-round RT-PCR of the TCR CDR3 relied on the HTBI primer set. TCRdb re-called the multiplex PCR reads with MiXCR, one entry per CDR3 protein. Altogether roughly 530,000 distinct CDR3 sequences are present, 17% being singletons, with the ten largest covering 17%.

This clonotype originated in a woman younger than 35 with Graves' ophthalmopathy. The sample was blood. The rearrangement links TRBV7-6 to TRBJ1-3; TRBD1 agrees at 9 bases. The DNA of the CDR3 is TGTGCCAGCAGCTTAGACAGGGGGCCCGGAAACACCATATATTTT. Its translation is CASSLDRGPGNTIYF.